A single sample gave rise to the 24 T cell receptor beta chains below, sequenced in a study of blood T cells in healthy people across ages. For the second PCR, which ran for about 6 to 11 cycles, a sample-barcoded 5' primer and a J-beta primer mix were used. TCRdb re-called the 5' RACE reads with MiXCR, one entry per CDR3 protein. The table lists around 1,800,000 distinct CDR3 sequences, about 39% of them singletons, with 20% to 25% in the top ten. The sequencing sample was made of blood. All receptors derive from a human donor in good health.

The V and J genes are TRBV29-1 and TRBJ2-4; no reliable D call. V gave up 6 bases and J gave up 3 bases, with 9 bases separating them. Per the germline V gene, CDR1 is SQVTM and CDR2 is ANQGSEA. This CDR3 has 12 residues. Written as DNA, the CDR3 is TGCAGCGTCATGTTGGACAAAAACATTCAGTACTTC. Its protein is CSVMLDKNIQYF. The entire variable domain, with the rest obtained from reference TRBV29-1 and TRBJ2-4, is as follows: SAVISQKPSRDICQRGTSLTIQCQVDSQVTMMFWYRQQPGQSLTLIATANQGSEATYESGFVIDKFPISRPNLTFSTLTVSNMSPEDSSIYLCSVMLDKNIQYFGAGTRLSVL.

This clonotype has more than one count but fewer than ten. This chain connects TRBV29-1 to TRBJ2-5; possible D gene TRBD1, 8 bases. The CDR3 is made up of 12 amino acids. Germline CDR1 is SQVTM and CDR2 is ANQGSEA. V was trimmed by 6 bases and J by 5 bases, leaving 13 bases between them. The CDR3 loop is CSVGQGGETQYF. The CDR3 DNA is TGCAGCGTAGGACAGGGAGGGGAGACCCAGTACTTC.

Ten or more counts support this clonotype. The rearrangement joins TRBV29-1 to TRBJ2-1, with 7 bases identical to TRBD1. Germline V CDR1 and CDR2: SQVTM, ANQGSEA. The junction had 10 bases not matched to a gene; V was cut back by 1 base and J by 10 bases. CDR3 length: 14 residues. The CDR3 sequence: CSVEGTGTGNEQFF. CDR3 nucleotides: TGCAGCGTTGAAGGGACAGGTACGGGCAACGAGCAGTTCTTC.

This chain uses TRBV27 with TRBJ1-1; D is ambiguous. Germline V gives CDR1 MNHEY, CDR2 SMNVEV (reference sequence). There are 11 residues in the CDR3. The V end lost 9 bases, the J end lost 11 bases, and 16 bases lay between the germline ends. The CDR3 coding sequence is TGTGCCAGTGGGGAGGGTATGGAGGCTTTCTTT. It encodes CASGEGMEAFF.

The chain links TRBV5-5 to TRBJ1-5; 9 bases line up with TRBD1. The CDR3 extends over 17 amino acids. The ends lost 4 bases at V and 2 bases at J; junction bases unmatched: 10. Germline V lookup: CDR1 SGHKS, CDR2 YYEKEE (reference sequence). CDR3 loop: CASSPGTGLRGNQPQHF. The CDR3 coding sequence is TGTGCCAGCAGCCCCGGGACAGGGTTGCGCGGCAATCAGCCCCAGCATTTT.

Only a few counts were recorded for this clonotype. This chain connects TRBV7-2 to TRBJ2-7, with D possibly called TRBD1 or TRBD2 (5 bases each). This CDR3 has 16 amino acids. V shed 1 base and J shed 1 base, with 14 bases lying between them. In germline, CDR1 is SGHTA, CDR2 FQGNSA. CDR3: CASSLGGRGWSYEQYF. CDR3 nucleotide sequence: TGTGCCAGCAGCTTAGGGGGACGTGGTTGGTCCTACGAGCAGTACTTC.

The CDR3 loop is CASSYEWTGNYGYTF. The DNA for the CDR3 is TGTGCCAGCAGTTACGAGTGGACGGGGAACTATGGCTACACCTTC. The J gene is TRBJ1-2, the V gene TRBV6-5; unclear D gene. Trimming left V 2 bases short and J 2 bases short, with 12 bases between. The CDR3 contains 15 residues. Germline CDR1 reads MNHEY; CDR2 reads SVGAGI.

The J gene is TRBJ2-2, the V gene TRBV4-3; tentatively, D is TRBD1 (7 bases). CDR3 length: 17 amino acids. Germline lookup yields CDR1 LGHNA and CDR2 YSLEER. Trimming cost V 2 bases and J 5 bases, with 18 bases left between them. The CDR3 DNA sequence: TGCGCCAGCAGCCAATTAACAGGGGACTGGAGGACCGGGGAGCTGTTTTTT. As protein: CASSQLTGDWRTGELFF.

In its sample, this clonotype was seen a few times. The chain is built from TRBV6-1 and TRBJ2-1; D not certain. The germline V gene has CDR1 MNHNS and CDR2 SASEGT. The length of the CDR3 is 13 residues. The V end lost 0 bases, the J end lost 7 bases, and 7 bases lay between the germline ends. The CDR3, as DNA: TGTGCCAGCAGTGAAGCGGGTCGTAATGAGCAGTTCTTC. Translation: CASSEAGRNEQFF.

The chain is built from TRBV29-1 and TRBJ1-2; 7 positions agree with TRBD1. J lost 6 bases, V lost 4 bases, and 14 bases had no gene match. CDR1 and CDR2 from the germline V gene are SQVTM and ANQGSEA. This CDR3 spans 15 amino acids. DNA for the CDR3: TGCAGCGTTGGCCCTCTCTTACGACAGGGTGATGGCTACACCTTC. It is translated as CSVGPLLRQGDGYTF.

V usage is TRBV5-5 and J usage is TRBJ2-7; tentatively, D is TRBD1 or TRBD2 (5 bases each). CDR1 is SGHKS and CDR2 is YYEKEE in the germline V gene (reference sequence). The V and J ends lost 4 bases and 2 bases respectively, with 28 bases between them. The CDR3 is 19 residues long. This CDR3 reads CASSKSGTDLRKFPYEQYF. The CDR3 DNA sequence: TGTGCCAGCAGCAAATCCGGGACGGATTTACGCAAATTCCCCTACGAGCAGTACTTC.

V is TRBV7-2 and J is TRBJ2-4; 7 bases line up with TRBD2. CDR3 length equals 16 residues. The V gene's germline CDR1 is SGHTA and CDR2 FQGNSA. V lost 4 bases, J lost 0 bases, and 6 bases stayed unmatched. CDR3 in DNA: TGTGCCAGCAGCTCAGAGCGGGGCTCAGCCAAAAACATTCAGTACTTC. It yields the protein CASSSERGSAKNIQYF.

The CDR3 DNA reads as TGTGCCAGCAGTTACTCCGGGACAGGAGAGGCTTTCTTT. Protein product: CASSYSGTGEAFF. This chain joins TRBV6-5 and TRBJ1-1; 8 positions agree with TRBD1. The CDR3 is 13 amino acids. The junction had 5 bases not matched to a gene; V was cut back by 0 bases and J by 11 bases. Per germline, CDR1 MNHEY and CDR2 SVGAGI.

The CDR3 region has the DNA TGCAGTGCCATGGACAGGGAAAGGGGTGGCTACACCTTC. It is translated as CSAMDRERGGYTF. The V and J genes are TRBV20-1 and TRBJ1-2; TRBD1 agrees at 8 bases. The V segment lost 6 bases and the J segment 7 bases; nucleotides outside the gene matches: 10. Germline V CDR1 and CDR2: DFQATT, SNEGSKA (reference sequence). The CDR3 is 13 residues long.

CDR3 region: CASSPAGTGRNTEAFF. The CDR3 region has the DNA TGTGCCAGCAGCCCCGCAGGGACAGGCCGGAACACTGAAGCTTTCTTT. The chain employs TRBV7-6 and TRBJ1-1, with TRBD1 matching over 8 bases. The germline V gene has CDR1 SGHVS and CDR2 FNYEAQ. This CDR3 spans 16 amino acids. V lost 5 bases and J lost 1; bases outside the gene matches: 9.

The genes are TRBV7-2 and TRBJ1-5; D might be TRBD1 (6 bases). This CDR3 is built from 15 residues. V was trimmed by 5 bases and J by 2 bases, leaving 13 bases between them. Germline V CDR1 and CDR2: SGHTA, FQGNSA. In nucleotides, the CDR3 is TGTGCCAGCAGCCTAAAGACAGGAGGCAATCAGCCCCAGCATTTT. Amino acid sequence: CASSLKTGGNQPQHF.

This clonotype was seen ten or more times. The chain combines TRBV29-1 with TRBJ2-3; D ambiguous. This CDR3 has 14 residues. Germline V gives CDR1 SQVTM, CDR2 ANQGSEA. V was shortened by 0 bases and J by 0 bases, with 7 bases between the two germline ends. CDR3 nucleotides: TGCAGCGTTGAAGATCTGGGCAGCACAGATACGCAGTATTTT. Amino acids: CSVEDLGSTDTQYF.

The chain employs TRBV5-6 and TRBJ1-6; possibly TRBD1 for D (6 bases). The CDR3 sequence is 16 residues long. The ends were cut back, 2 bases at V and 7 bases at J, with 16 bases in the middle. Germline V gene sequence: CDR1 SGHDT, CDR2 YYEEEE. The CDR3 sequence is CASSFGRGRGNSPLHF. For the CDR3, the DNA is TGTGCCAGCAGCTTCGGTCGGGGCAGGGGAAATTCACCCCTCCACTTT.

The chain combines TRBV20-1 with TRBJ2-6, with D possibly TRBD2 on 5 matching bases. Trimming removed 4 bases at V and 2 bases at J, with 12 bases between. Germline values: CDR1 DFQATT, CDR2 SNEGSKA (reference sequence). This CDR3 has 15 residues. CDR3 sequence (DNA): TGCAGTGCTAATGAGGGCGCGGCTGGGGCCAACGTCCTGACTTTC. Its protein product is CSANEGAAGANVLTF.

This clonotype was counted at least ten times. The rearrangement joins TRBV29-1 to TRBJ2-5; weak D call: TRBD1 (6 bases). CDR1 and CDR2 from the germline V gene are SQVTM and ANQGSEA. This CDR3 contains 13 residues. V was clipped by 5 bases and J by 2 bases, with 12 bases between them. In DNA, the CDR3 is TGCAGCGTTCACAGGACAGATCAAGAGACCCAGTACTTC. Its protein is CSVHRTDQETQYF.

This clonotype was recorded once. The CDR3 sequence is CSVVEGSEKLFF. Here the CDR3 DNA reads TGCAGCGTTGTTGAAGGTAGCGAAAAACTGTTTTTT. The chain combines TRBV29-1 with TRBJ1-4; D ambiguous. The CDR3 has 12 residues. The germline V gene has CDR1 SQVTM and CDR2 ANQGSEA. Trimming shortened V by 4 bases and J by 8 bases, and 11 bases separated the two germline ends.

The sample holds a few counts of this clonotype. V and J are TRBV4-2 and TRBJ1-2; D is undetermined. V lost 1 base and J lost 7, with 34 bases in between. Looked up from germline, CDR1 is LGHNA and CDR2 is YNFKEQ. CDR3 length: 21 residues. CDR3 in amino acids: CASSQADSPTNKNYGFGGYTF. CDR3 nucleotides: TGTGCCAGCAGCCAAGCAGATTCACCTACTAACAAAAACTATGGATTTGGTGGCTACACCTTC.

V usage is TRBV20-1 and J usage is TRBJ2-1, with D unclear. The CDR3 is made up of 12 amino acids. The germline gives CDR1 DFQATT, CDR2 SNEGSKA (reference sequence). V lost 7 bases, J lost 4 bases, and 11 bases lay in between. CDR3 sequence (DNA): TGCAGTGGATCGAGTAATTACAATGAGCAGTTCTTC. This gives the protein CSGSSNYNEQFF.

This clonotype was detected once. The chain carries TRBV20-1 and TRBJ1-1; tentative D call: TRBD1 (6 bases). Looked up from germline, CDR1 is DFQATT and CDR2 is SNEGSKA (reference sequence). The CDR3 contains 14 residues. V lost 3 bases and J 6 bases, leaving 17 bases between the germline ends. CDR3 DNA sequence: TGCAGTGCTAGTAACAGGGAGTTGGGAGCTGAAGCTTTCTTT. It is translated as CSASNRELGAEAFF.